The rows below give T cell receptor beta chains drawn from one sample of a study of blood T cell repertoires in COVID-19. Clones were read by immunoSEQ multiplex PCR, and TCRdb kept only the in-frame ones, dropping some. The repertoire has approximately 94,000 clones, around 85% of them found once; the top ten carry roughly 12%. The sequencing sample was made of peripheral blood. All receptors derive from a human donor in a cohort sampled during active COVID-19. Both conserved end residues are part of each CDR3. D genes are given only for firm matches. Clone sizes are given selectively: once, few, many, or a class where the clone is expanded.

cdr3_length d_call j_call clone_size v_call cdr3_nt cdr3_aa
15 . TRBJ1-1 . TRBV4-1 TGCGCCAGCAGCCAAGGGGGAGGGGTAGGGACTGAAGCTTTCTTT CASSQGGGVGTEAFF
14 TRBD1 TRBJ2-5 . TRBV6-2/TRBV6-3 TGTGCCAGCAGCCGAGGGGGCTTGGGAGAGACCCAGTACTTC CASSRGGLGETQYF
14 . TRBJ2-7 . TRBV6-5 TGTGCCAGCAGCGCCCCGTGGCAGGTCTACGAGCAGTACTTC CASSAPWQVYEQYF
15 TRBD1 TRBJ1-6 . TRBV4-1 TGCGCCAGCAGCCAATGGGGACAGCAAAATTCACCCCTCCACTTT CASSQWGQQNSPLHF
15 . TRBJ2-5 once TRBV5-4 TGTGCCAGCAGCTCGCGGGCGGGTAACCAAGAGACCCAGTACTTC CASSSRAGNQETQYF
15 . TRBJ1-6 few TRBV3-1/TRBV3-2 TGTGCCAGCAGCCACGGAGGGGACGGGAATTCACCCCTCCACTTT CASSHGGDGNSPLHF
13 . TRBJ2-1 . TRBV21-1 TGTGCCAGCTCTAAGGGAGTTATCGGTGAGCAGTTCTTC CASSKGVIGEQFF
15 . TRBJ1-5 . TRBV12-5 TGTGCTAGTGGTCCCCCGGGGGGACTCGGACAGCCCCAGCATTTT CASGPPGGLGQPQHF
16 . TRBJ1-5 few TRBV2 TGTGCCAGCAGTGGGCCGGCGGGCCGGAGCAATCAGCCCCAGCATTTT CASSGPAGRSNQPQHF
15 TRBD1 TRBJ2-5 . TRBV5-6 TGTGCCAGCAGCGAGGGGACGACAGGGGACGAGACCCAGTACTTC CASSEGTTGDETQYF
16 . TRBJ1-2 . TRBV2 TGTGCCAGCAGCGAAGGTGGAGTAGGGGGAAACTATGGCTACACCTTC CASSEGGVGGNYGYTF
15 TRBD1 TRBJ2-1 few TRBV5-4 TGTGCCAGCAGCCCCTTCGGACAGGGGTACAATGAGCAGTTCTTC CASSPFGQGYNEQFF
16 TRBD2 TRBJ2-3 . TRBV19 TGTGCCAGTAGTATAGGTAGCGGGAGTGGAACAGATACGCAGTATTTT CASSIGSGSGTDTQYF
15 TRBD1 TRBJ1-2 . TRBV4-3 TGCGCCAGCAGCCATGACAGGGGAGCTAACTATGGCTACACCTTC CASSHDRGANYGYTF
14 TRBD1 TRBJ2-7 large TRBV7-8 TGTGCCAGCAGCTGGGGGACAGATTCCTACGAGCAGTACTTC CASSWGTDSYEQYF
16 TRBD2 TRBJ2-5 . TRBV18 TGTGCCAGCTCACCTTGGACTAGCGGGAACCAAGAGACCCAGTACTTC CASSPWTSGNQETQYF
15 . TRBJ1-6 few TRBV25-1 TGTGCCAGCAGTGAATATGAAAGAGGGCTGACACCCCTCCACTTT CASSEYERGLTPLHF
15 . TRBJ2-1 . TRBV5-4 TGTGCCAGCAGCTCCCGACAGAGCTCCTACAATGAGCAGTTCTTC CASSSRQSSYNEQFF
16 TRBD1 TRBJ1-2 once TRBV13 TGTGCCAGCAGCCCCCGGGACAGGGGCTTTTTAGGGGGCTACACCTTC CASSPRDRGFLGGYTF
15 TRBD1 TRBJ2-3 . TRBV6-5 TGTGCCAGCAGCCCCCCAGGGGGACGGGCAGATACGCAGTATTTT CASSPPGGRADTQYF
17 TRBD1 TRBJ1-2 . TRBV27 TGTGCCAGCAGGGGTAGGGGACAGGGGGTTTTAAAGAATGGCTACACCTTC CASRGRGQGVLKNGYTF
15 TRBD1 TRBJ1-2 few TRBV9 TGTGCCAGCAGCGTTGCGACAGGGACCAACTATGGCTACACCTTC CASSVATGTNYGYTF
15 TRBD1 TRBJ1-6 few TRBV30 TGTGCCTGGAGTGTAGGAGCACAGGGGAATTCACCCCTCCACTTT CAWSVGAQGNSPLHF
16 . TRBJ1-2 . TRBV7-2 TGTGCCAGCAGCCCAACGAGCGGACAGAATAACTATGGCTACACCTTC CASSPTSGQNNYGYTF
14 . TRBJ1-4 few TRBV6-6 TGTGCCAGCAGTTCGACAGACAATAATGAAAAACTGTTTTTT CASSSTDNNEKLFF
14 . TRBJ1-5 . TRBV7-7 TGTGCCAGCAGCTTAGGAGCCAACAATCAGCCCCAGCATTTT CASSLGANNQPQHF
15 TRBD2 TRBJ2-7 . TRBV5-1 TGCGCCAGCAGTATGGACGGGAGGGGTTTCTACGAGCAGTACTTC CASSMDGRGFYEQYF
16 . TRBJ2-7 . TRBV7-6 TGTGCCAGCAGCTTAGGGCCGGTGGGCCATTCCTACGAGCAGTACTTC CASSLGPVGHSYEQYF
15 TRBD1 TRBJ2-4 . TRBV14 TGTGCCAGCAGCTCAACGAACAGGGGCTTTAACATTCAGTACTTC CASSSTNRGFNIQYF
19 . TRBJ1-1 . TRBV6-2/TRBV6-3 TGTGCCAGCAGTTACTCCCCGGGCAGGGGACGAATATTGAACACTGAAGCTTTCTTT CASSYSPGRGRILNTEAFF
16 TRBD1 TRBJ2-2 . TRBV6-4 TGTGCCAGCAGTCAGCCGGGACAGGGAGCCACCGGGGAGCTGTTTTTT CASSQPGQGATGELFF
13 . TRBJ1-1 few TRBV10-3 TGTGCCATCAAACTACAGGGTGGCACTGAAGCTTTCTTT CAIKLQGGTEAFF
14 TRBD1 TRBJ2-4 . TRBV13 TGTGCCAGCAGCTCGACAGGGGCCAAAAACATTCAGTACTTC CASSSTGAKNIQYF
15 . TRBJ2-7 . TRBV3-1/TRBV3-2 TGTGCCAGCAGCGAAGGGGGATTGGCCGGGAACGAGCAGTACTTC CASSEGGLAGNEQYF
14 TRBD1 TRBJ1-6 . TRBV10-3 TGTGCCATCAGCAGGACAGGGGGAAATTCACCCCTCCACTTT CAISRTGGNSPLHF
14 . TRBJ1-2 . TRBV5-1 TGCGCCAGCAGCTTCGCAGGGAACAACTATGGCTACACCTTC CASSFAGNNYGYTF
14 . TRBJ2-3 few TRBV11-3 TGTGCCAGCAGCTTAGACGGGGGAACAGATACGCAGTATTTT CASSLDGGTDTQYF
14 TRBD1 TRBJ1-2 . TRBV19 TGTGCCAGCCGAGGGACAGGAACATACTATGGCTACACCTTC CASRGTGTYYGYTF
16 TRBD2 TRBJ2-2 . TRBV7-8 TGTGCCAGCAGTCTTAGGACTAGCGGCAACACCGGGGAGCTGTTTTTT CASSLRTSGNTGELFF
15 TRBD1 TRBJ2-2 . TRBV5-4 TGTGCCAGCAGCCCCGGACAGGGCGGCACCGGGGAGCTGTTTTTT CASSPGQGGTGELFF
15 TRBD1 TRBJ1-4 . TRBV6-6 TGTGCCAGCAGTTACTTCGGGACAGGTGGAGAAAAACTGTTTTTT CASSYFGTGGEKLFF
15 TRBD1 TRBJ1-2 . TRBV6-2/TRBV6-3 TGTGCCAGCAGTTACGCGACAGGGGGCAACTATGGCTACACCTTC CASSYATGGNYGYTF
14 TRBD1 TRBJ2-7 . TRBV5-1 TGCGCCAGCATGACAGGGGCGGGCCCCTACGAGCAGTACTTC CASMTGAGPYEQYF
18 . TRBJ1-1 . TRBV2 TGTGCCAGCAGTGAAGCGAGGGGGGGGGTCGGAATGAACACTGAAGCTTTCTTT CASSEARGGVGMNTEAFF
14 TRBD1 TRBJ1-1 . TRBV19 TGTGCCAGTACTCCCGACAGGGCGAACACTGAAGCTTTCTTT CASTPDRANTEAFF